The next 21 T cell receptor beta chains were all read from a single sample in a study of OX40 agonist ivuxolimab in advanced cancers. Library preparation employed the immunoSEQ multiplex PCR assay. Sourced from immuneACCESS, this table was stored by TCRdb with only in-frame sequences that have V and J called. A share of the clones is absent; for the studies checked, an unresolved V gene accounts for under half, and the remainder has no known explanation. Counted in this sample were tens of thousands of clones; roughly 90% of them appeared once. 34% of the sample rests with the top ten. The material was CD4+ or CD8+ T cells sorted from blood, obtained in a trial of the OX40 agonist ivuxolimab. The receptors derive from an adult with an advanced solid tumor such as melanoma, head and neck, liver or kidney cancer.

V and J are TRBV10-3 and TRBJ2-7, with D maybe TRBD2 (6 bases). V shed 6 bases and J shed 2 bases, with 11 bases lying between them. This CDR3 region has 13 residues. From germline, CDR1 is ENHRY and CDR2 SYGVKD. CDR3 sequence: CAISETSPYEQYF. CDR3 DNA: TGTGCCATCAGCGAAACTAGCCCCTACGAGCAGTACTTC.

The chain has TRBV29-1 and TRBJ1-2; D perhaps matches TRBD1 (5 bases). Trimming pared 7 bases from V and 5 bases from J, leaving 17 bases between. Per the germline V gene, CDR1 is SQVTM and CDR2 is ANQGSEA. This CDR3 spans 13 amino acids. The CDR3 here is CSALTGTPYGYTF. The DNA for the CDR3 is TGCAGCGCCCTCACCGGGACCCCGTATGGCTACACCTTC.

The V and J genes are TRBV29-1 and TRBJ2-7; 8 bases are shared with TRBD1. Per germline, CDR1 SQVTM and CDR2 ANQGSEA. The CDR3 has 12 amino acids. After removal of 6 bases from V and 6 bases from J, the junction contained 7 bases not matched to a gene. The CDR3 protein is CSVATGEVEQYF. For the CDR3, the DNA is TGCAGCGTCGCGACAGGGGAGGTCGAGCAGTACTTC.

The chain links TRBV9 to TRBJ2-3, with D maybe TRBD2 (6 bases). V lost 0 bases and J lost 1, with 9 bases in between. CDR1 is SGDLS and CDR2 is YYNGEE in the germline V gene. The length of the CDR3 is 15 residues. In DNA, the CDR3 is TGTGCCAGCAGCGTAGCGGCTAGCGGCACAGATACGCAGTATTTT. This codes for CASSVAASGTDTQYF.

This clone has only one observation. The rearrangement joins TRBV27 to TRBJ2-1, with 12 bases lining up with TRBD2. The CDR3 extends over 15 amino acids. Per germline, CDR1 MNHEY and CDR2 SMNVEV (reference sequence). Unmatched junction bases numbered 6, after V lost 8 bases and J lost 4 bases. CDR3 region: CASGTGTSGYNEQFF. For the CDR3, the DNA is TGTGCCAGCGGTACCGGGACTAGCGGGTACAATGAGCAGTTCTTC.

V usage is TRBV23-1 and J usage is TRBJ1-5; 7 bases fit TRBD1. TRBV23-1 is assigned to the ORF class and has an uncertain function. With 10 bases clipped from V and 1 base from J, the junction kept 7 bases outside the gene matches. CDR3 length equals 14 residues. CDR3 nucleotide sequence: TGCGCCACCGCGCCGGGACAGAGCAATCAGCCCCAGCATTTT. Protein product: CATAPGQSNQPQHF.

About this clone itself: The junction departs from the called germline gene at one end, perhaps through a read error. This chain connects TRBV11-2 to TRBJ2-7; D is undetermined. Germline-derived CDR1 and CDR2 are SGHAT and FQNNGV. The CDR3 length is 10 residues. CDR3 region: CASSLGTLSF. As DNA, the CDR3 is TGTGCCAGCAGCTTAGGCACCCTGTCCTTC.

The chain couples TRBV5-5 to TRBJ1-5; the D gene is possibly TRBD1 (5 bases). CDR3 size: 14 residues. V dropped 3 bases and J dropped 2 bases, with 9 bases sitting between them. Germline V gene data show CDR1 as SGHKS and CDR2 as YYEKEE (reference sequence). The CDR3 here is CASSSRDGNQPQHF. CDR3 coding DNA: TGTGCCAGCAGCTCCCGGGACGGCAATCAGCCCCAGCATTTT.

This clone was detected only a few times. The chain recombines TRBV27 with TRBJ2-1; 8 bases fit TRBD2. V dropped 2 bases and J dropped 8; count of bases not matched to a gene: 8. Germline lookup yields CDR1 MNHEY and CDR2 SMNVEV (reference sequence). The CDR3 totals 15 residues. The CDR3: CASSLASGFGYEQFF. CDR3 DNA: TGTGCCAGCAGTTTAGCTAGCGGGTTTGGGTATGAGCAGTTCTTC.

This clone was picked up one time. The junction does not match germline at one end; this may be a read error. The chain couples TRBV30 to TRBJ2-7; 7 bases line up with TRBD2. The germline V gene encodes CDR1 GTSNPN and CDR2 SVGIG (reference sequence). The CDR3 contains 15 residues. CDR3 in DNA: TGTGCCTGGAGTGTAGCGGGGCCGGGTTCCTCCGAGCAGTACTTC. This gives the protein CAWSVAGPGSSEQYF.

The chain carries TRBV19 and TRBJ2-5, with TRBD2 matching 9 bases. Germline V CDR1 and CDR2: LNHDA, SQIVND (reference sequence). V lost 5 bases to trimming and J lost 3 bases; unmatched junction nucleotides: 19. The CDR3 loop spans 19 amino acids. Here the CDR3 DNA reads TGTGCCAGTAGTGAGCCTCACATCGGAGCGGGAGGTATAAAAGAGACCCAGTACTTC. Translation: CASSEPHIGAGGIKETQYF.

The V gene is TRBV9, the J gene TRBJ2-5, with 9 bases aligning to TRBD1. V dropped 6 bases and J dropped 4; count of bases not matched to a gene: 7. Germline CDR1 and CDR2: SGDLS and YYNGEE. The CDR3 length is 14 residues. CDR3 sequence: CASTRQGVGETQYF. CDR3 DNA sequence: TGTGCCAGCACCCGACAGGGGGTGGGAGAGACCCAGTACTTC.

The chain carries TRBV5-6 and TRBJ1-1; 11 nucleotides agree with TRBD1. The J segment lost 5 bases and the V segment lost 4 bases, leaving 10 bases of the junction unmatched. Per germline, CDR1 SGHDT and CDR2 YYEEEE. CDR3 size: 16 residues. CDR3 region: CASSHGTGGWLTEAFF. CDR3 nucleotide sequence: TGTGCCAGCAGCCACGGGACAGGGGGGTGGTTGACTGAAGCTTTCTTT.

The genes are TRBV4-1 and TRBJ2-7; D is perhaps TRBD1 (6 bases). Germline V gene sequence: CDR1 MGHRA, CDR2 YSYEKL. With 1 base removed from V and 6 bases from J, the gap between germline ends came to 13 bases. The CDR3 is 14 residues long. CDR3 DNA: TGCGCCAGCAGCCAAGCTGGACAGCTTGGCGAGCAGTACTTC. Encoded protein: CASSQAGQLGEQYF.

The chain combines TRBV6-6 with TRBJ2-7, with TRBD2 matching over 11 bases. Per germline, CDR1 MNHNY and CDR2 SVGAGI (reference sequence). V trimming: 8 bases; J trimming: 7 bases; junction bases outside the gene matches: 7. The CDR3 sequence is 13 residues long. CDR3 protein: CASSPGLAAEQYF. CDR3 nucleotides: TGTGCCAGCTCCCCGGGACTAGCGGCTGAGCAGTACTTC.

V is TRBV5-1 and J is TRBJ2-7; no clear D. The CDR3 is made up of 16 amino acids. The V end was cut by 0 bases, the J end by 0 bases, with 13 bases between. Germline-derived CDR1 and CDR2 are SGHRS and YFSETQ. CDR3 nucleotide sequence: TGCGCCAGCAGCTTGGCCTCTATGGTTGGCTCCTACGAGCAGTACTTC. Translated: CASSLASMVGSYEQYF.

This CDR3 is CASSMGPNYGYTF. The CDR3 nucleotides are TGTGCCAGTAGTATGGGACCGAACTATGGCTACACCTTC. V usage is TRBV19 and J usage is TRBJ1-2, with D perhaps matching TRBD1 (5 bases). The CDR3 runs to 13 residues. V shed 3 bases and J shed 2 bases, with 7 bases lying between them. Germline loops: CDR1 LNHDA, CDR2 SQIVND (reference sequence).

The J gene is TRBJ2-7, the V gene TRBV11-3; 8 bases match TRBD1. From germline, CDR1 is SGHNT and CDR2 YENEEA. The CDR3 is 15 residues long. Trimming cost V 3 bases and J 5 bases; bases outside gene matches: 9. This CDR3 is CASSFRDRSLHEQYF. CDR3 bases: TGTGCCAGCAGCTTCCGGGACAGGAGTCTCCACGAGCAGTACTTC.

The chain joins TRBV19 to TRBJ2-3, with a possible D match to TRBD2 (6 bases). Trimming took 4 bases from V and 5 from J, leaving 19 bases between them. The CDR3 consists of 16 residues. CDR1 is LNHDA, CDR2 SQIVND, per germline (reference sequence). The CDR3 protein is CASSTIIDGGIDTQYF. CDR3 nucleotide sequence: TGTGCCAGTAGTACCATTATCGACGGCGGGATAGATACGCAGTATTTT.

The chain recombines TRBV6-5 with TRBJ2-3, with TRBD2 matching 11 bases. J gave up 5 bases and V 0 bases, and 1 base lay outside the gene matches. The CDR3 is 15 amino acids. CDR1 is MNHEY, CDR2 SVGAGI, per germline. CDR3 residues: CASSYSGTSGDTQYF. In DNA form, the CDR3 reads TGTGCCAGCAGTTACTCGGGGACTAGCGGAGATACGCAGTATTTT.

The rearrangement links TRBV27 to TRBJ2-5, with TRBD2 matching 11 bases. Germline assignment: CDR1 MNHEY and CDR2 SMNVEV (reference sequence). V was clipped by 4 bases and J by 4 bases; unmatched bases: 5. CDR3 length equals 15 residues. The CDR3 sequence: CASSSVTSGRETQYF. The CDR3 DNA reads as TGTGCCAGCAGTTCGGTTACTAGCGGGAGAGAGACCCAGTACTTC.